This entry lists 2 T cell receptor beta chains sequenced from one sample in a study of cytomegalovirus exposure and HLA in healthy donors. The PCR ran on 60 Vbeta and 13 Jbeta primers. Sequencing used immunoSEQ multiplex PCR; TCRdb keeps in-frame clones, though not all of them. This sample's table has 200,000 or so clones. The specimen sequenced was PBMCs. The receptor set was obtained from a boy between 10 and 17 years old in good health and CMV-seronegative.

The rearrangement joins TRBV19 to TRBJ2-3, with D perhaps TRBD1 (5 bases). V was shortened by 5 bases and J by 1 base, with 13 bases between the two germline ends. This CDR3 comprises 15 residues. Germline loops: CDR1 LNHDA, CDR2 SQIVND (reference sequence). CDR3 DNA: TGTGCCAGTAGTTCCCCAGGGTGGCGCACAGATACGCAGTATTTT. Residues: CASSSPGWRTDTQYF.

J is TRBJ2-7 and V is TRBV5-5, with TRBD1 matching over 9 bases. V was clipped by 4 bases and J by 1 base; unmatched bases: 9. CDR1 and CDR2 from the germline V gene are SGHKS and YYEKEE (reference sequence). The length of the CDR3 is 16 residues. CDR3 coding DNA: TGTGCCAGCAGCGGACAGGGACAGGGTCCGTCCTACGAGCAGTACTTC. Its protein product is CASSGQGQGPSYEQYF. The full variable domain, its missing parts supplied by reference TRBV5-5 and TRBJ2-7, is DAGVTQSPTHLIKTRGQQVTLRCSPISGHKSVSWYQQVLGQGPQFIFQYYEKEERGRGNFPDRFSARQFPNYSSELNVNALLLGDSALYLCASSGQGQGPSYEQYFGPGTRLTVT.